The T cell receptor (beta chain) under discussion was sequenced for a study of glioma-infiltrating T cells. For the study at large: Sequencing aimed for about 4- to 11-fold coverage of about 940,000 peripheral T cells.

This clonotype has a count of ten or more. Amplification of TCR alpha and beta CDR3 regions from RNA used iRepertoire nested multiplex PCR. TCRdb reprocessed the multiplex PCR reads with MiXCR, giving one entry per CDR3 protein. The data contain 300,000 to 400,000 distinct CDR3 sequences, roughly two fifths of them singletons. Germline V gene data show CDR1 as SEHNR and CDR2 as FQNEAQ (reference sequence). V gave up 5 bases and J gave up 0 bases, with 8 bases separating them. CDR3 length equals 14 residues. The sequence was collected from a human donor with low-grade glioma or glioblastoma, undergoing nonglioma brain surgery, or in good health (not recorded which). This rearrangement joins TRBV7-9 to TRBJ1-3; D call uncertain. The sample comprised glioma tissue, nonneoplastic brain tissue, or PBMCs (not recorded which). CDR3 bases: TGTGCCAGCAGCGAAAGAAACTCTGGAAACACCATATATTTT. It codes for CASSERNSGNTIYF.